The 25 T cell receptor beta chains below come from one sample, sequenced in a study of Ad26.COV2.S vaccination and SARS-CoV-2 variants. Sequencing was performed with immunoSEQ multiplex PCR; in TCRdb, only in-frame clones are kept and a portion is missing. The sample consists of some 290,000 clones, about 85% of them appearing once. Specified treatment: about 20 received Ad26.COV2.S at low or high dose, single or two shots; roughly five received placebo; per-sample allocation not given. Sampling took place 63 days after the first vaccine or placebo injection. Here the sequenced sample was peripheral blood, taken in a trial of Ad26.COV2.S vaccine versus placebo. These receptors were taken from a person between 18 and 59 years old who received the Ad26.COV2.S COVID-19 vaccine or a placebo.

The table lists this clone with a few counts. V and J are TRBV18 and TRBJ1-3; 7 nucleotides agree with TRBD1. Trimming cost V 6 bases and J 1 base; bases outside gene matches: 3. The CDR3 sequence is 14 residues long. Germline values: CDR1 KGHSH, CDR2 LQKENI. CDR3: CASSSGQSGNTIYF. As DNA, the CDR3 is TGTGCCAGCTCGTCGGGACAGTCTGGAAACACCATATATTTT. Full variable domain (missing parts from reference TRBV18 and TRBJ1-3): NAGVMQNPRHLVRRRGQEARLRCSPMKGHSHVYWYRQLPEEGLKFMVYLQKENIIDESGMPKERFSAEFPKEGPSILRIQQVVRGDSAAYFCASSSGQSGNTIYFGEGSWLTVV.

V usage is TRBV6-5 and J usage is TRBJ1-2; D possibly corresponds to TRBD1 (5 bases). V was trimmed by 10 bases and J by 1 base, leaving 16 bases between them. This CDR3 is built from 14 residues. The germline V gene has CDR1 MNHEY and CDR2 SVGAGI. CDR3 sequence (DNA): TGTGCCACCCGAAGACAGACATATAACTATGGCTACACCTTC. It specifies CATRRQTYNYGYTF.

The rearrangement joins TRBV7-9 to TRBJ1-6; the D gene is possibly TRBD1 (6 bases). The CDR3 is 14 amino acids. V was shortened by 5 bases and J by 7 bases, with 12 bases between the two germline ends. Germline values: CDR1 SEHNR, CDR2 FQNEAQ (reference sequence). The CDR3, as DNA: TGTGCCAGCAGCACCGGGCAGGGGAATTCACCCCTCCACTTT. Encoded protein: CASSTGQGNSPLHF.

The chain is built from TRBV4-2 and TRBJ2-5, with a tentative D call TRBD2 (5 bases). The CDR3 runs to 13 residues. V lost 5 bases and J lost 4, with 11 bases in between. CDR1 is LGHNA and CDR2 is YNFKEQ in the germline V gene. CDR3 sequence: CASSAGFIETQYF. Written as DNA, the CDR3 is TGTGCCAGCAGCGCGGGCTTCATAGAGACCCAGTACTTC.

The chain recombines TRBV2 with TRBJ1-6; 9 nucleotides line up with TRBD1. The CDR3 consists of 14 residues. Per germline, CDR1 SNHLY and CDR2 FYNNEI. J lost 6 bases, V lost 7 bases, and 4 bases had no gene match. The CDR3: CASTLTGGNSPLHF. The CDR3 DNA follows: TGTGCCAGCACTTTGACAGGGGGTAATTCACCCCTCCACTTT.

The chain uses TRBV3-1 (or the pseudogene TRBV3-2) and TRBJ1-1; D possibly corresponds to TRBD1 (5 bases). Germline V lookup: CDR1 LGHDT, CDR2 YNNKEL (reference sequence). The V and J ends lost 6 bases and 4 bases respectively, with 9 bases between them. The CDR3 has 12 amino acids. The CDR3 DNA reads TGTGCCAGCAGAAGGGGTGGCACTGAAGCTTTCTTT. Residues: CASRRGGTEAFF.

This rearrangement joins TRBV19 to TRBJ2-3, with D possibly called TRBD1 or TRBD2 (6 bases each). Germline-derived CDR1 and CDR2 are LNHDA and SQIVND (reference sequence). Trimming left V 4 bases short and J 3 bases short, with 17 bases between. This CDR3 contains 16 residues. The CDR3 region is CASSKGGIGRTDTQYF. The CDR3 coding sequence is TGTGCCAGTAGTAAAGGGGGGATAGGGAGAACAGATACGCAGTATTTT.

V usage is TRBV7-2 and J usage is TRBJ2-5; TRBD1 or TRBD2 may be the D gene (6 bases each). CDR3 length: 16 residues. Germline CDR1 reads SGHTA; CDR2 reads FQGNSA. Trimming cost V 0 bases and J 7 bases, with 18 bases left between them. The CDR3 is CASSLAFGGPAGTQYF. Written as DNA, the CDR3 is TGTGCCAGCAGCTTAGCGTTCGGGGGCCCGGCGGGGACCCAGTACTTC. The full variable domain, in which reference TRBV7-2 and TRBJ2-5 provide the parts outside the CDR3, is GAGVSQSPSNKVTEKGKDVELRCDPISGHTALYWYRQSLGQGLEFLIYFQGNSAPDKSGLPSDRFSAERTGGSVSTLTIQRTQQEDSAVYLCASSLAFGGPAGTQYFGPGTRLLVL.

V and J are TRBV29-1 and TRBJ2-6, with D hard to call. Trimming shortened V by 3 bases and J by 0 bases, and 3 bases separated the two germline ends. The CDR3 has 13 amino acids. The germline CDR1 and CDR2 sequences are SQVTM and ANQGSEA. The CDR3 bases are TGCAGCGTTGACAGCTCTGGGGCCAACGTCCTGACTTTC. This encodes CSVDSSGANVLTF.

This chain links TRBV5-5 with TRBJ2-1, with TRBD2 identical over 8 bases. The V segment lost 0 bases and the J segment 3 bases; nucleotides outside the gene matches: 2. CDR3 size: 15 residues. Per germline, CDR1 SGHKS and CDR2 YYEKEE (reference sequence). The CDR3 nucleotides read TGTGCCAGCAGCTTGGGTAGCGGGGACTACAATGAGCAGTTCTTC. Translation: CASSLGSGDYNEQFF.

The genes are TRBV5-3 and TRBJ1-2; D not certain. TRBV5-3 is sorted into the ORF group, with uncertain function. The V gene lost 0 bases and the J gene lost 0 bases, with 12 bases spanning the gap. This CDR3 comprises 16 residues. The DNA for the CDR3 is TGTGCCAGAAGCTTGGTACGGTCCAAATCTAACTATGGCTACACCTTC. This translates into CARSLVRSKSNYGYTF.

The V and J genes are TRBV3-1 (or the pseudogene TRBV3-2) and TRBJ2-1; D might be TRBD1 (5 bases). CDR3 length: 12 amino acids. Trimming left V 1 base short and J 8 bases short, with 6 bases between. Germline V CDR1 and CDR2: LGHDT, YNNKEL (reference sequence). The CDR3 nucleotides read TGTGCCAGCAGCCAAGTCAGGGATGAGCAGTTCTTC. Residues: CASSQVRDEQFF.

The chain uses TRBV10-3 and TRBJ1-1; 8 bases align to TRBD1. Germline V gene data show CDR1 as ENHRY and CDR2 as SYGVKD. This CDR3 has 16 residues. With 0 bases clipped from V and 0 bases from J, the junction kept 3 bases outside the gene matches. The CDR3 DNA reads TGTGCCATCAGTGAGTCGACGACAGGGGTGAACACTGAAGCTTTCTTT. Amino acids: CAISESTTGVNTEAFF.

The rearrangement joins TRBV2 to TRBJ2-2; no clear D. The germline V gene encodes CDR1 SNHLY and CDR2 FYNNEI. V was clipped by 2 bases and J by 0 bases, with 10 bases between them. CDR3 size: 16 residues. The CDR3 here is CASSEFPAANTGELFF. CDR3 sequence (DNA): TGTGCCAGCAGTGAATTTCCAGCTGCGAACACCGGGGAGCTGTTTTTT. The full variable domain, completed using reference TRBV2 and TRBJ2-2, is EPEVTQTPSHQVTQMGQEVILRCVPISNHLYFYWYRQILGQKVEFLVSFYNNEISEKSEIFDDQFSVERPDGSNFTLKIRSTKLEDSAMYFCASSEFPAANTGELFFGEGSRLTVL.

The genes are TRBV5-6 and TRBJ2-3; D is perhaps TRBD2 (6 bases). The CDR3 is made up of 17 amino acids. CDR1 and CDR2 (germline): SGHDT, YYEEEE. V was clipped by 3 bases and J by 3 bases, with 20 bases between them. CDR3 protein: CASSSHRAPEGTDTQYF. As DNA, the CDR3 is TGTGCCAGCAGCTCTCACCGGGCCCCGGAGGGGACAGATACGCAGTATTTT.

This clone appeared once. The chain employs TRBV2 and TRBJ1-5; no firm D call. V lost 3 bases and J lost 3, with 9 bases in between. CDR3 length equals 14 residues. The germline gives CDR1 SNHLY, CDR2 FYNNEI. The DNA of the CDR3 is TGTGCCAGCAGTGAGAGGGTTCTCAATCAGCCCCAGCATTTT. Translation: CASSERVLNQPQHF. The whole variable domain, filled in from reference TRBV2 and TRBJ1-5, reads EPEVTQTPSHQVTQMGQEVILRCVPISNHLYFYWYRQILGQKVEFLVSFYNNEISEKSEIFDDQFSVERPDGSNFTLKIRSTKLEDSAMYFCASSERVLNQPQHFGDGTRLSIL.

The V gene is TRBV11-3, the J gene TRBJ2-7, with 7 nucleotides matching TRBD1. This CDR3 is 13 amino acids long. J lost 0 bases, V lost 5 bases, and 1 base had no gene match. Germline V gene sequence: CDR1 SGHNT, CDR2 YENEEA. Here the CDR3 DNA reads TGTGCCAGCAGCGGACAGGCCTCCTACGAGCAGTACTTC. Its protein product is CASSGQASYEQYF.

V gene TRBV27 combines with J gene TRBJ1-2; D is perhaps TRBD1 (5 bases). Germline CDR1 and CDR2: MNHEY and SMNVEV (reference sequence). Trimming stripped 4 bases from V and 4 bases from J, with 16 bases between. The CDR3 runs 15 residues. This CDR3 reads CASSSRRGVPYGYTF. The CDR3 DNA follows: TGTGCCAGCAGTTCCCGAAGGGGAGTTCCCTATGGCTACACCTTC.

DNA for the CDR3: TGTGCCAGTAGTGGCAGGGCAGGAGAAAAACTGTTTTTT. It yields the protein CASSGRAGEKLFF. The rearrangement uses TRBV19 and TRBJ1-4; TRBD1 might be the D (5 bases). Germline values: CDR1 LNHDA, CDR2 SQIVND (reference sequence). Trimming stripped 5 bases from V and 8 bases from J, with 12 bases between. The CDR3 loop spans 13 amino acids.

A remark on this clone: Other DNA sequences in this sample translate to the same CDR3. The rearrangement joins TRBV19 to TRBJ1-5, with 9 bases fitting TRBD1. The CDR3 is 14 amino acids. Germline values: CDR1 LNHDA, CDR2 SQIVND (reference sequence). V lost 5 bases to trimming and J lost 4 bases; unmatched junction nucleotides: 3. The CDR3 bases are TGTGCCAGTAGTGCCGGGACAGGGAATCAGCCCCAGCATTTT. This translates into CASSAGTGNQPQHF.

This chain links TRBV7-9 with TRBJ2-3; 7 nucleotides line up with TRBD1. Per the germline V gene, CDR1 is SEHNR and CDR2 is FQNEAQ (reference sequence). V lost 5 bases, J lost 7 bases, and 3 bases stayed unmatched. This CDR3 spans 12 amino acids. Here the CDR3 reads CASSTGEYTQYF. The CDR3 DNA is TGTGCCAGCAGCACAGGGGAGTATACGCAGTATTTT.

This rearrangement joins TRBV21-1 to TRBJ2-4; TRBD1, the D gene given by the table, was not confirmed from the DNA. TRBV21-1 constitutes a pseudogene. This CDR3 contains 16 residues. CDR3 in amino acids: CASSIHGRGAKNIQYF. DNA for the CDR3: TGTGCCAGCAGCATTCACGGCAGGGGAGCCAAAAACATTCAGTACTTC.

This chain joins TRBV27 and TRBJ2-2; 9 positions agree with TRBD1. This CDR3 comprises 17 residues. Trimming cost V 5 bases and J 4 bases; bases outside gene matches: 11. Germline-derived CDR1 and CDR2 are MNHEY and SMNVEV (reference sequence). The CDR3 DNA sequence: TGTGCCAGCAGTGTTCGCGACAGGGGGGGAAGCACCGGGGAGCTGTTTTTT. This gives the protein CASSVRDRGGSTGELFF.

CDR3 nucleotides: TGTGCCAGCAGTATCCCTATCTCATCCGGGACAGGAGTCTACGAGCAGTACTTC. Amino acids: CASSIPISSGTGVYEQYF. The V call is TRBV28, the J call TRBJ2-7; 8 bases are a match to TRBD1. V trimming: 5 bases; J trimming: 3 bases; junction bases outside the gene matches: 18. There are 18 residues in the CDR3. Germline loops: CDR1 MDHEN, CDR2 SYDVKM.

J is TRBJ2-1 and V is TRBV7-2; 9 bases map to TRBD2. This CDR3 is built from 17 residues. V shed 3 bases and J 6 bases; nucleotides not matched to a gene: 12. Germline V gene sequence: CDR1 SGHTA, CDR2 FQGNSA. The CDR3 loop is CASSFGLGRGGLNEQFF. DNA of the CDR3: TGTGCCAGCAGCTTCGGCCTCGGGCGGGGGGGTCTCAATGAGCAGTTCTTC.